This T cell receptor beta chain derives from a study of blood T cell repertoires in COVID-19. Only in-frame clones appear in the TCRdb table, and some are missing; sequencing was by immunoSEQ multiplex PCR. The data hold tens of thousands of clones, with approximately 80% observed a single time. CDR3 length: 13 residues. Germline assignment: CDR1 MRHNA and CDR2 SNTAGT. The V gene lost 4 bases and the J gene lost 0 bases, with 6 bases spanning the gap. V usage is TRBV6-4 and J usage is TRBJ1-1; no definite D call. This TCR was sampled from a man aged 50-60 years with active COVID-19. Sequenced input: peripheral blood. This CDR3 is CASSVTVNTEAFF. The CDR3 DNA follows: TGTGCCAGCAGTGTTACGGTGAACACTGAAGCTTTCTTT.